A single sample gave rise to the 19 T cell receptor beta chains below, sequenced in a study of shared clonotypes between healthy human individuals. This table comes from immunoSEQ multiplex PCR, and its TCRdb copy is limited to in-frame clones, with some not included. The table lists approximately 2,300,000 clones, less than 95% of them singletons. Input material: naive CD4+ T cells from PBMCs. Subset defined: CD45RA+ positively selected. All receptors come from a man between 18 and 29 years old in good health. Some clones in this sample may be carry-over from other donors' samples.

This clone was found once. The chain employs TRBV11-2 and TRBJ2-5; 8 positions agree with TRBD2. Per germline, CDR1 SGHAT and CDR2 FQNNGV. The CDR3 covers 15 residues. The ends lost 2 bases at V and 1 base at J; junction bases unmatched: 3. CDR3 DNA sequence: TGTGCCAGCAGCTTACGGGAGGGCCCCCAAGAGACCCAGTACTTC. Translating it yields CASSLREGPQETQYF.

Comments on this clone: Other DNA sequences within the sample encode an identical CDR3. V gene TRBV9 combines with J gene TRBJ1-2; D not certain. The CDR3 sequence is 12 residues long. Trimming shortened V by 7 bases and J by 8 bases, and 15 bases separated the two germline ends. Germline assignment: CDR1 SGDLS and CDR2 YYNGEE. The CDR3 protein is CASSSPPGGYTF. The CDR3 DNA reads as TGTGCCAGCTCCAGTCCCCCAGGCGGCTACACCTTC. Drawing the rest from reference TRBV9 and TRBJ1-2, the complete variable domain is DSGVTQTPKHLITATGQRVTLRCSPRSGDLSVYWYQQSLDQGLQFLIQYYNGEERAKGNILERFSAQQFPDLHSELNLSSLELGDSALYFCASSSPPGGYTFGSGTRLTVV.

The chain links TRBV19 to TRBJ2-7, with D perhaps TRBD2 (5 bases). The CDR3 has 15 residues. The germline gives CDR1 LNHDA, CDR2 SQIVND (reference sequence). V lost 7 bases to trimming and J lost 6 bases, with 22 bases between them. The CDR3 protein is CASKGGLGHVGEQYF. The CDR3, as DNA: TGTGCCAGTAAAGGCGGGCTAGGGCATGTCGGCGAGCAGTACTTC.

The J gene is TRBJ1-1, the V gene TRBV29-1, with no clear D. The CDR3 spans 14 residues. The germline V gene encodes CDR1 SQVTM and CDR2 ANQGSEA. The ends were cut back, 0 bases at V and 4 bases at J, with 12 bases in the middle. Here the CDR3 reads CSVEESVRVTEAFF. In nucleotides, the CDR3 is TGCAGCGTTGAAGAGTCGGTGAGGGTCACTGAAGCTTTCTTT.

A note on this clone: The junction departs from the called germline gene at one end, perhaps through a read error. The chain recombines TRBV7-2 with TRBJ2-5; 11 positions match TRBD2. The CDR3 runs 15 residues. Germline-derived CDR1 and CDR2 are SGHTA and FQGNSA. This chain's CDR3 is CASSLSGTSGPPKDF. The CDR3 coding sequence is TGTGCCAGCAGCTTATCCGGGACTAGCGGCCCTCCGAAGGACTTC.

On this clone itself: At one of its ends the junction is not consistent with the germline gene, which may arise from a read error. This sequence joins TRBV11-2 and TRBJ1-2; 7 nucleotides line up with TRBD1. Germline values: CDR1 SGHAT, CDR2 FQNNGV. This CDR3 contains 16 residues. This chain's CDR3 is CASSLARDRPKYGYTF. The CDR3 bases are TGTGCCAGCAGCTTGGCTCGGGACAGACCTAAGTATGGCTACACCTTC.

The chain has TRBV11-2 and TRBJ1-2; 9 nucleotides agree with TRBD1. J was trimmed by 6 bases and V by 6 bases; bases with no gene match: 14. The CDR3 runs 16 residues. CDR1 and CDR2 from the germline V gene are SGHAT and FQNNGV. CDR3 sequence reads: CASSSIGDRDRNGYTF. CDR3 DNA sequence: TGTGCCAGCAGTTCTATCGGGGACAGGGATAGAAATGGCTACACCTTC.

The V call is TRBV27, the J call TRBJ2-6; no clear D gene. The germline V and J ends were trimmed by 3 bases and 4 bases, with 4 bases remaining between them. The germline V gene has CDR1 MNHEY and CDR2 SMNVEV (reference sequence). The CDR3 consists of 13 residues. CDR3 coding DNA: TGTGCCAGCAGTTTCGAGGGGGCCAACGTCCTGACTTTC. Translated, it gives CASSFEGANVLTF.

This rearrangement joins TRBV11-2 to TRBJ2-7, with 10 bases fitting TRBD2. Unmatched junction bases numbered 12, after V lost 4 bases and J lost 0 bases. The CDR3 contains 18 residues. CDR1 is SGHAT, CDR2 FQNNGV, per germline. The CDR3 DNA reads TGTGCCAGCAGCTCCCTCCCCCCTAGCGGGGGAAGCTCCTACGAGCAGTACTTC. It encodes CASSSLPPSGGSSYEQYF.

The CDR3 protein is CASSIGTSGSTDTQYF. The CDR3 bases are TGTGCCAGCAGCATCGGGACTAGCGGATCCACAGATACGCAGTATTTT. This sequence joins TRBV7-3 and TRBJ2-3; 11 nucleotides align to TRBD2. V shed 5 bases, J shed 2 bases, and the junction held 6 bases outside the gene matches. The length of the CDR3 is 16 residues. CDR1 is SGHTA, CDR2 FQGTGA, per germline.

Notes on this clone: Other DNA sequences in the sample encode the same CDR3. V gene TRBV7-3 combines with J gene TRBJ2-6, with 9 bases aligning to TRBD1. Germline V gene lookup returns CDR1 SGHTA and CDR2 FQGTGA. CDR3 length: 16 amino acids. J gave up 0 bases and V 3 bases, and 0 bases lay outside the gene matches. The chain's CDR3 is CASSLTGGSGANVLTF. Here the CDR3 DNA reads TGTGCCAGCAGCTTGACAGGGGGCTCTGGGGCCAACGTCCTGACTTTC.

The genes are TRBV15 and TRBJ2-2, with D possibly called TRBD1 or TRBD2 (5 bases each). The CDR3 totals 13 residues. CDR1 and CDR2 from the germline V gene are LNHNV and YYDKDF (reference sequence). Between the trimmed V and J ends, which lost 9 bases and 5 bases, there was a span of 13 bases. The CDR3 sequence is CATGRGVTGELFF. CDR3 bases: TGTGCCACGGGCAGAGGGGTTACCGGGGAGCTGTTTTTT.

This chain joins TRBV19 and TRBJ2-4; no firm D call. The V end was cut by 0 bases, the J end by 2 bases, with 8 bases between. The germline V gene encodes CDR1 LNHDA and CDR2 SQIVND (reference sequence). This CDR3 spans 15 amino acids. CDR3 sequence reads: CASSIDRLTKNIQYF. The CDR3 DNA sequence: TGTGCCAGTAGTATAGATCGGCTAACCAAAAACATTCAGTACTTC.

The V and J genes are TRBV15 and TRBJ2-3; the D is unclear. The germline CDR1 and CDR2 sequences are LNHNV and YYDKDF (reference sequence). The germline V and J ends were trimmed by 0 bases and 0 bases, with 7 bases remaining between them. This CDR3 comprises 15 residues. The CDR3 sequence: CATSRDSRSTDTQYF. CDR3 nucleotides: TGTGCCACCAGCAGAGATTCGAGAAGCACAGATACGCAGTATTTT.

The chain has TRBV2 and TRBJ2-2; 9 positions agree with TRBD2. Germline loops: CDR1 SNHLY, CDR2 FYNNEI. Losses at the gene ends were 11 bases for V and 8 bases for J; bases not matched to a gene: 15. The CDR3 sequence is 15 residues long. The CDR3 region is CASAGPLAGFGELFF. The CDR3 bases are TGTGCCTCCGCGGGCCCACTAGCGGGTTTTGGGGAGCTGTTTTTT.

The chain joins TRBV2 to TRBJ2-2; no reliable D call. The germline V and J ends were trimmed by 3 bases and 6 bases, with 5 bases remaining between them. Germline V gene sequence: CDR1 SNHLY, CDR2 FYNNEI. The CDR3 has 12 residues. CDR3 amino acids: CASSDTAGELFF. The DNA for the CDR3 is TGTGCCAGCAGTGATACAGCCGGGGAGCTGTTTTTT.

V gene TRBV2 combines with J gene TRBJ1-2; D uncertain. Germline V lookup: CDR1 SNHLY, CDR2 FYNNEI. The CDR3 covers 14 residues. The germline V and J ends were trimmed by 4 bases and 0 bases, with 9 bases remaining between them. The CDR3 sequence: CASSGDSANYGYTF. For the CDR3, the DNA is TGTGCCAGCAGTGGGGATTCAGCTAACTATGGCTACACCTTC.

The chain carries TRBV9 and TRBJ2-7, with a weak D call TRBD2 (6 bases). Germline V gene lookup returns CDR1 SGDLS and CDR2 YYNGEE. This CDR3 has 14 amino acids. V lost 1 base and J 5 bases, leaving 13 bases between the germline ends. CDR3 sequence reads: CASSVQSGVDEQYF. The CDR3 region has the DNA TGTGCCAGCAGCGTACAGTCGGGGGTCGACGAGCAGTACTTC.

This clone was counted a single time. The rearrangement uses TRBV5-4 and TRBJ2-7, with no clear D. V lost 4 bases and J lost 1, with 12 bases in between. CDR1 and CDR2 from the germline V gene are SGHNT and YYREEE (reference sequence). CDR3 size: 14 residues. DNA for the CDR3: TGTGCCAGCAGCCCCTGGACGGAGTCCTACGAGCAGTACTTC. Translating gives CASSPWTESYEQYF.